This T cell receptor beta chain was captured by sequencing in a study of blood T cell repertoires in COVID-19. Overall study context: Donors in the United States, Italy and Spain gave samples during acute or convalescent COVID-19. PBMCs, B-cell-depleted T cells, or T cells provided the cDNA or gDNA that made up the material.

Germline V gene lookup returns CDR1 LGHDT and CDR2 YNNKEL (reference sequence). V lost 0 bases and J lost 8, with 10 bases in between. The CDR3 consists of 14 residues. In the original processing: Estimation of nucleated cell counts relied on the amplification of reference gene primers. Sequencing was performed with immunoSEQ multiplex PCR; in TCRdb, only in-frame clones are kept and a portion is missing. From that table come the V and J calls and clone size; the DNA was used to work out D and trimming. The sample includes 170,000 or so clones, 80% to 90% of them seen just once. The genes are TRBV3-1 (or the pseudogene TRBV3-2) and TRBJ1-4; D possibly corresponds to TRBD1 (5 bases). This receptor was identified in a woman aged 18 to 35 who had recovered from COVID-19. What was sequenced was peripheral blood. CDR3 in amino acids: CASSQDGKGEKLFF. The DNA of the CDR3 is TGTGCCAGCAGCCAAGATGGGAAGGGGGAAAAACTGTTTTTT.